This TCR beta chain was retrieved from a study of blood T cell repertoires in COVID-19. Study summary: Sources were T cells, B-cell-depleted T cells, or PBMCs; the material itself was cDNA or gDNA.

Germline lookup yields CDR1 SSHAT and CDR2 FNYEAQ (reference sequence). V shed 5 bases and J shed 7 bases, with 14 bases lying between them. The CDR3 totals 14 residues. The repertoire was sequenced with immunoSEQ multiplex PCR; TCRdb's copy has only in-frame clones and lacks some. The sample records 95,000 to 100,000 clones, more than 70% being singletons. This receptor was identified in a woman in her thirties with acute or convalescent COVID-19. Sequencing was done on a sample of peripheral blood. This chain links TRBV7-7 with TRBJ2-2, with D hard to call. CDR3 sequence reads: CASSPLSSGGELFF. CDR3 DNA: TGTGCCAGCAGCCCCCTCAGTTCAGGCGGGGAGCTGTTTTTT. The full variable domain, completed using reference TRBV7-7 and TRBJ2-2, is GAGVSQSPRYKVTKRGQDVTLRCDPISSHATLYWYQQALGQGPEFLTYFNYEAQPDKSGLPSDRFSAERPEGSISTLTIQRTEQRDSAMYRCASSPLSSGGELFFGEGSRLTVL.